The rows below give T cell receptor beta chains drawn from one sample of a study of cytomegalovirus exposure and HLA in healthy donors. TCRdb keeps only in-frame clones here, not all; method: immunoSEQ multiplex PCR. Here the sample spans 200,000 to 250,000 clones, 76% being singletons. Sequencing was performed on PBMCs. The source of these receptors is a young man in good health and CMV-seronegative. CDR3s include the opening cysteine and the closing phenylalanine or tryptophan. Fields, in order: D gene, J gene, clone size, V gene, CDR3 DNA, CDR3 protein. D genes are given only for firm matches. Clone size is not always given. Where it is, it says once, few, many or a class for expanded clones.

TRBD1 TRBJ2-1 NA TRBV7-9 TGTGCCAGCAGCTCTGGGGGGACAGGCTCCTACAATGAGCAGTTCTTC CASSSGGTGSYNEQFF
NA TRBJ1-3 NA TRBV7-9 TGTGCCAGCAGCTTACAGGGGACCGCCGGAAACACCATATATTTT CASSLQGTAGNTIYF
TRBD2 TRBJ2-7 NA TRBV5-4 TGTGCCAGCAGCGCAGCGGGAGGTTACGAGCAGTACTTC CASSAAGGYEQYF
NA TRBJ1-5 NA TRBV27 TGTGCCAGCAGTGGGGGAGGCAGTGGCAATCAGCCCCAGCATTTT CASSGGGSGNQPQHF
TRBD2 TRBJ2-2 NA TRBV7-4 TGTGCCAGCAGCCCGGGACTACCGCGAGCGGGAGGGCCCGGGGAGCTGTTTTTT CASSPGLPRAGGPGELFF
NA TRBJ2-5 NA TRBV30 TGTGCCTGGAGTCTATATCAAGAGACCCAGTACTTC CAWSLYQETQYF
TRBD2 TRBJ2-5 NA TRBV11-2 TGTGCCAGCAGCCAACTGAGGGAGGGAGGGGCCCAAGAGACCCAGTACTTC CASSQLREGGAQETQYF
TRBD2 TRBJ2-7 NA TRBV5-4 TGTGCCAGCAGCCCCCGGGGGGGGAAATCCTACGAGCAGTACTTC CASSPRGGKSYEQYF
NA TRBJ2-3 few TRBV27 TGTGCCAGCAGTTTAAGCGGATATACGCAGTATTTT CASSLSGYTQYF
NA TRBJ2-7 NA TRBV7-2 TGTGCCAGCAGCTCGGGCAGGGGCCCCTACGAGCAGTACTTC CASSSGRGPYEQYF
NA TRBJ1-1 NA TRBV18 TGTGCCAGCTCACCACCGCAAGGGAGAGTAGGCACTGAAGCTTTCTTT CASSPPQGRVGTEAFF
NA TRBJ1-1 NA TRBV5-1 TGCGCCAGCAGCCCGCTTGGAGTTGAAGCTTTCTTT CASSPLGVEAFF
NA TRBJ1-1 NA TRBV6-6 TGTGCCAGCAGCGATTCGGGGAACACTGAAGCTTTCTTT CASSDSGNTEAFF
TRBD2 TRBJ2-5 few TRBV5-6 TGTGCCAGCAGCTTCGGGACTAGCGGGAGACAAGAGACCCAGTACTTC CASSFGTSGRQETQYF
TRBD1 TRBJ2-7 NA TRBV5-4 TGTGCCAGCAGCTCGAGGACAGGGGAGCACGAGCAGTACTTC CASSSRTGEHEQYF
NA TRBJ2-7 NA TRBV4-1 TGCGCCAGCAGCCAAGTAGTAGGGGACTACGAGCAGTACTTC CASSQVVGDYEQYF